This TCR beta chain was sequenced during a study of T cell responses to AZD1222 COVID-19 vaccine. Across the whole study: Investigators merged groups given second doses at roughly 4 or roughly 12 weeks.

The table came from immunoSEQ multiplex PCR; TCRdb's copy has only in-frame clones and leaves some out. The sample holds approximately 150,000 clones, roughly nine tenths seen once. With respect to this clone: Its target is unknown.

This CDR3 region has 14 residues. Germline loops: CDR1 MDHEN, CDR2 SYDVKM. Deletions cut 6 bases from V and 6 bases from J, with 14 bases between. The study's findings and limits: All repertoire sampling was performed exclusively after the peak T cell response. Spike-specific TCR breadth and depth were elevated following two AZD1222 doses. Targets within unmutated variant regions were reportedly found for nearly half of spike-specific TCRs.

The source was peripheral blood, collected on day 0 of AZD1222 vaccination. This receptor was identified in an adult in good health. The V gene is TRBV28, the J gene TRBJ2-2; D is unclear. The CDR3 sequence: CASSRLSVAGELFF. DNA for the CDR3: TGTGCCAGCAGCCGCCTGTCCGTTGCCGGGGAGCTGTTTTTT.